This passage covers 24 T cell receptor beta chains from one sample sequenced in a study of blood T cell repertoires in COVID-19. TCRdb keeps only in-frame clones here, not all; method: immunoSEQ multiplex PCR. The sample gives 300,000 to 450,000 clones, about 90% of which show up once; 2.3% is in the top ten. What was sequenced was peripheral blood. The receptors shown here come from a woman aged 55-70 years with COVID-19, enrolled during active disease.

The sample holds one count of this clone. The gene calls are TRBV7-8 and TRBJ2-2; D is perhaps TRBD2 (6 bases). V shed 7 bases and J shed 3 bases, with 12 bases lying between them. Germline V CDR1 and CDR2: SGHVS, FQNEAQ. The CDR3 is 14 residues long. CDR3 nucleotides: TGTGCCAGCAAACAGACGGGGGACACCGGGGAGCTGTTTTTT. Encoded protein: CASKQTGDTGELFF.

The chain couples TRBV2 to TRBJ2-7; 7 bases fit TRBD1. The V and J ends lost 2 bases and 0 bases, in that order; junction bases with no gene match: 4. The germline CDR1 and CDR2 sequences are SNHLY and FYNNEI. The CDR3 sequence is 15 residues long. Written as DNA, the CDR3 is TGTGCCAGCAGTGAATGGGCAGGGGGCTCCTACGAGCAGTACTTC. Translated: CASSEWAGGSYEQYF. Supplemented by reference TRBV2 and TRBJ2-7, the full variable domain reads EPEVTQTPSHQVTQMGQEVILRCVPISNHLYFYWYRQILGQKVEFLVSFYNNEISEKSEIFDDQFSVERPDGSNFTLKIRSTKLEDSAMYFCASSEWAGGSYEQYFGPGTRLTVT.

The rearrangement uses TRBV11-2 and TRBJ2-5; a weak D match, TRBD1 (6 bases). The CDR3 is made up of 13 amino acids. Per the germline V gene, CDR1 is SGHAT and CDR2 is FQNNGV. Deletions cut 1 base from V and 4 bases from J, with 7 bases between. The CDR3 reads CASSLGQAETQYF. The CDR3 DNA sequence: TGTGCCAGCAGCTTAGGACAGGCAGAGACCCAGTACTTC.

The chain has TRBV4-1 and TRBJ1-5; 10 bases are a match to TRBD1. The CDR3 is made up of 15 amino acids. V shed 4 bases, J shed 4 bases, and the junction held 4 bases outside the gene matches. Germline CDR1 is MGHRA and CDR2 is YSYEKL. The CDR3 bases are TGCGCCAGCAGCCCCGGGACAGGGGAAAATCAGCCCCAGCATTTT. It is translated as CASSPGTGENQPQHF.

This clone was found a few times. The chain recombines TRBV28 with TRBJ1-3, with D uncertain. This CDR3 region has 15 residues. The germline V and J ends were trimmed by 5 bases and 4 bases, with 15 bases remaining between them. Germline CDR1 and CDR2: MDHEN and SYDVKM. The CDR3 spells CASSLVKAGGNTIYF. The CDR3 region has the DNA TGTGCCAGCAGTCTGGTGAAGGCGGGGGGAAACACCATATATTTT.

V and J are TRBV6-5 and TRBJ1-1; 8 positions agree with TRBD1. Trimming took 10 bases from V and 4 from J; bases not matched to a gene: 14. The V gene's germline CDR1 is MNHEY and CDR2 SVGAGI. The CDR3 runs 15 residues. CDR3: CAIIPGGASGTEAFF. The CDR3 region has the DNA TGTGCCATCATCCCAGGGGGCGCTTCGGGCACTGAAGCTTTCTTT.

This chain links TRBV6-1 with TRBJ1-5; D is uncertain. CDR1 is MNHNS, CDR2 SASEGT, per germline. Between the trimmed V and J ends, which lost 4 bases and 2 bases, there was a span of 12 bases. The CDR3 has 15 amino acids. This CDR3 reads CASSGAKTGNQPQHF. CDR3 bases: TGTGCCAGCAGTGGAGCAAAGACTGGCAATCAGCCCCAGCATTTT.

The V gene is TRBV6-2 or TRBV6-3, the J gene TRBJ2-3; 8 bases map to TRBD2. The V gene's germline CDR1 is MNHEY and CDR2 SVGEGT. This CDR3 contains 16 residues. The J segment lost 5 bases and the V segment lost 2 bases, leaving 9 bases of the junction unmatched. The CDR3 sequence is CASSYRGGRKEDTQYF. For the CDR3, the DNA is TGTGCCAGCAGTTACCGGGGGGGCCGAAAGGAAGATACGCAGTATTTT.

This clone came up once. The chain joins TRBV19 to TRBJ1-5; D ambiguous. Trimming pared 0 bases from V and 0 bases from J, leaving 15 bases between. This CDR3 is 18 amino acids long. The germline CDR1 and CDR2 sequences are LNHDA and SQIVND (reference sequence). The CDR3 is CASSIDTRRVYSNQPQHF. In DNA, the CDR3 is TGTGCCAGTAGTATAGACACTAGACGGGTATATAGCAATCAGCCCCAGCATTTT.

V is TRBV4-2 and J is TRBJ1-1; D uncertain. V lost 4 bases and J 2 bases, leaving 2 bases between the germline ends. Germline CDR1 LGHNA, CDR2 YNFKEQ. This CDR3 comprises 11 residues. The CDR3 loop is CASSLNTEAFF. CDR3 DNA sequence: TGTGCCAGCAGCCTAAACACTGAAGCTTTCTTT.

V is TRBV5-4 and J is TRBJ1-2; the match to TRBD1 covers 7 bases. The V gene end was trimmed by 0 bases and the J gene end by 6 bases; junction bases not matched to a gene: 2. The CDR3 has 13 amino acids. The germline gives CDR1 SGHNT, CDR2 YYREEE (reference sequence). The CDR3 here is CASSLVGTDGYTF. DNA of the CDR3: TGTGCCAGCAGCTTGGTAGGGACAGATGGCTACACCTTC.

In DNA form, the CDR3 reads TGTGCCTGGAGTGTAACGGGTTGGGATCAGCCCCAGCATTTT. Translating gives CAWSVTGWDQPQHF. The chain has TRBV30 and TRBJ1-5; D is undetermined. The V gene lost 0 bases and the J gene lost 5 bases, with 11 bases spanning the gap. Germline V gene sequence: CDR1 GTSNPN, CDR2 SVGIG (reference sequence). The length of the CDR3 is 14 residues.

V gene TRBV19 combines with J gene TRBJ2-1, with D perhaps matching TRBD2 (6 bases). The germline V gene encodes CDR1 LNHDA and CDR2 SQIVND (reference sequence). This CDR3 region has 16 residues. V was shortened by 6 bases and J by 3 bases, with 18 bases between the two germline ends. CDR3 sequence: CASRTISGGLYNEQFF. The CDR3 region has the DNA TGTGCCAGTAGGACCATTAGTGGGGGACTCTACAATGAGCAGTTCTTC.

Comment on this clone: An end of the junction does not agree with germline; a read error may underlie this. The CDR3: CASSLGHHSGANVLTF. The CDR3 DNA follows: TGCGCCAGCAGTTTGGGACATCACTCTGGGGCCAACGTCCTGACTTTC. This chain uses TRBV5-1 with TRBJ2-6; D is possibly TRBD1 (6 bases). Germline V gene sequence: CDR1 SGHRS, CDR2 YFSETQ. The CDR3 has 16 residues.

CDR3 amino acids: CATSRDRTGGAYGYTF. CDR3 nucleotides: TGTGCCACCAGCAGAGATCGGACAGGGGGTGCCTATGGCTACACCTTC. The chain combines TRBV15 with TRBJ1-2; 10 bases fit TRBD1. CDR1 and CDR2 from the germline V gene are LNHNV and YYDKDF (reference sequence). CDR3 length: 16 residues. V shed 0 bases, J shed 4 bases, and the junction held 5 bases outside the gene matches.

The V gene is TRBV27, the J gene TRBJ2-5; the D gene is possibly TRBD2 (6 bases). V was clipped by 4 bases and J by 6 bases, with 15 bases between them. Germline CDR1 is MNHEY and CDR2 is SMNVEV (reference sequence). This CDR3 spans 14 amino acids. CDR3 nucleotide sequence: TGTGCCAGCAGTTCCCCGGGACTGGTGAAGACCCAGTACTTC. This codes for CASSSPGLVKTQYF.

V gene TRBV6-2 or TRBV6-3 combines with J gene TRBJ1-5; D is unresolved. This CDR3 comprises 14 residues. V was clipped by 2 bases and J by 5 bases, with 10 bases between them. Germline V gene data show CDR1 as MNHEY and CDR2 as SVGEGT. This chain's CDR3 is CASSYPGSDQPQHF. The CDR3 DNA is TGTGCCAGCAGTTACCCCGGCAGCGATCAGCCCCAGCATTTT.

The chain joins TRBV5-4 to TRBJ2-5; 9 bases agree with TRBD2. Germline V CDR1 and CDR2: SGHNT, YYREEE (reference sequence). This CDR3 is 15 amino acids long. The junction had 5 bases not matched to a gene; V was cut back by 4 bases and J by 1 base. In DNA, the CDR3 is TGTGCCAGCAGCCCAACAGCGGGGGGCCAAGAGACCCAGTACTTC. Amino acids: CASSPTAGGQETQYF.

The rearrangement joins TRBV28 to TRBJ1-5; 7 bases fit TRBD1. Germline CDR1 is MDHEN and CDR2 is SYDVKM. Trimming cost V 4 bases and J 4 bases; bases outside gene matches: 7. The CDR3 is 15 residues long. The CDR3 protein is CASSSQTGKNQPQHF. The CDR3 nucleotides read TGTGCCAGCAGTTCCCAGACAGGGAAAAATCAGCCCCAGCATTTT.

The chain uses TRBV7-2 and TRBJ1-1; D unclear. This CDR3 region has 13 residues. Trimming left V 8 bases short and J 5 bases short, with 15 bases between. CDR1 is SGHTA and CDR2 is FQGNSA in the germline V gene. CDR3 bases: TGTGCCAGCCGGAGCAGCGCGAGAACTGAAGCTTTCTTT. This gives the protein CASRSSARTEAFF.

Here the CDR3 DNA reads TGTGCCACCCTGCAGGGCTCTGGAAACACCATATATTTT. Residues: CATLQGSGNTIYF. This sequence joins TRBV6-5 and TRBJ1-3; weak D call: TRBD1 (5 bases). Between the trimmed V and J ends, which lost 10 bases and 0 bases, there was a span of 10 bases. The CDR3 covers 13 residues. The germline V gene encodes CDR1 MNHEY and CDR2 SVGAGI.

The rearrangement joins TRBV27 to TRBJ1-1; D may be TRBD1 (5 bases). V shed 8 bases and J shed 3 bases, with 10 bases lying between them. The CDR3 length is 12 residues. Germline V gene lookup returns CDR1 MNHEY and CDR2 SMNVEV (reference sequence). The CDR3 DNA is TGTGCCAGCTGGGGGAGGGACACTGAAGCTTTCTTT. It specifies CASWGRDTEAFF.

This CDR3 reads CASNPFGGIGELFF. In DNA, the CDR3 is TGTGCCAGCAACCCTTTTGGGGGGATCGGGGAGCTGTTTTTT. V is TRBV9 and J is TRBJ2-2; possibly TRBD2 for D (6 bases). The CDR3 totals 14 residues. Trimming cost V 6 bases and J 7 bases, with 16 bases left between them. The germline gives CDR1 SGDLS, CDR2 YYNGEE.

The chain recombines TRBV3-1 (or the pseudogene TRBV3-2) with TRBJ2-2, with D tentatively TRBD1 (5 bases). Trimming cost V 4 bases and J 7 bases, with 19 bases left between them. CDR1 LGHDT and CDR2 YNNKEL come from the germline V gene (reference sequence). The CDR3 is 16 residues long. The CDR3 nucleotides are TGTGCCAGCAGCCCGGGCTGGAGCAGGGCGATCGGGGAGCTGTTTTTT. Its protein is CASSPGWSRAIGELFF.